This TCR beta chain appears in the sequencing data of a study of cytomegalovirus exposure and HLA in healthy donors. Produced via immunoSEQ multiplex PCR; TCRdb's table is partial and in-frame only. The data contain roughly 230,000 clones, roughly 87% of them singletons. Among the roughly 120 subjects of the validation cohort, separate from the roughly 670-subject first cohort, were the donors. Findings and caveats of the study: For cytomegalovirus status, the classifier reportedly gave diagnoses with high specificity and sensitivity.

In its sample, this clone was seen once. The antigen remains undetermined. Sequencing was performed on PBMCs. This receptor was identified in a woman aged 25 to 39 in good health and CMV-seronegative.

CDR3 in amino acids: CASSRNPSGLGNEQFF. The CDR3 nucleotides are TGTGCCAGCAGCCGAAACCCTAGCGGGCTTGGGAATGAGCAGTTCTTC. The rearrangement links TRBV27 to TRBJ2-1, with 8 bases that match TRBD2. Trimming cost V 6 bases and J 7 bases; bases outside gene matches: 14. This CDR3 is 16 amino acids long. Germline V gene lookup returns CDR1 MNHEY and CDR2 SMNVEV (reference sequence).